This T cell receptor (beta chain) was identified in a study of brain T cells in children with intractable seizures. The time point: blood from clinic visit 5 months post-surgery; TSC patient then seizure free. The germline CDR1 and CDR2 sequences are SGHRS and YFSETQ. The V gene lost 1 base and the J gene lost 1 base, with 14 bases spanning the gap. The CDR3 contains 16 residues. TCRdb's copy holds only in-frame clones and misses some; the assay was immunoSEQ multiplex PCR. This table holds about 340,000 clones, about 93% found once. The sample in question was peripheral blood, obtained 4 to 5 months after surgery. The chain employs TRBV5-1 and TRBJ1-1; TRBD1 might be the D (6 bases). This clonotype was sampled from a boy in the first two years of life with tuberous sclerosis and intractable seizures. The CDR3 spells CASSLRPGDPNTEAFF. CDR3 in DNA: TGCGCCAGCAGCTTGCGCCCAGGGGACCCGAACACTGAAGCTTTCTTT.